A selection of T cell receptor beta chains follows, all from one sample in a study of Ad26.COV2.S vaccination and SARS-CoV-2 variants. Profiling relied on immunoSEQ multiplex PCR, and the TCRdb table lists in-frame clones only, not all of them. The table lists some 290,000 clones, approximately 86% of them singletons. The sequenced sample was peripheral blood, obtained in a trial of Ad26.COV2.S vaccine versus placebo. Receptor source: a person aged 18-65 years who received the Ad26.COV2.S COVID-19 vaccine or a placebo. CDR3s include the opening cysteine and the closing phenylalanine or tryptophan.

V	J	CDR3
TRBV9	TRBJ1-5	CASSVEGGRPQHF
TRBV18	TRBJ1-6	CASSPGRVSPLHF
TRBV11-3	TRBJ1-2	CASSLGDRGYGYTF
TRBV6-6	TRBJ2-7	CATNLQGTYEQYF
TRBV10-1	TRBJ2-5	CASSGRDYRGTQYF
TRBV4-2	TRBJ1-1	CASSQESGVSAFF
TRBV19	TRBJ2-2	CASSGTSGGLLNTGELFF
TRBV5-4	TRBJ2-1	CASSMGLAGGHSYNEQFF
TRBV9	TRBJ2-3	CASSPVGGRSTDTQYF
TRBV6-5	TRBJ1-6	CASRRGIRFNSPLHF